A selection of T cell receptor beta chains follows, all from one sample in a study of T cells in Graves' hyperthyroidism and ophthalmopathy. TCRdb recomputed calls from the multiplex PCR reads with MiXCR, one row per CDR3 protein. The data show some 620,000 distinct CDR3 sequences, 15% to 20% seen once. Sample: blood. These receptor sequences come from a woman aged 25 to 39 with Graves' hyperthyroidism. CDR3s include the opening cysteine and the closing phenylalanine or tryptophan. Some rows mark clone size as missing; the rest say once, few, many or name a class of expanded clone.

j_call: TRBJ2-7; v_call: TRBV28; clone_size: many; cdr3_aa: CASSLTGTSGSHEQYF
j_call: TRBJ2-7; v_call: TRBV30; clone_size: many; cdr3_aa: CAWSGTTYEQYF
j_call: TRBJ1-5; v_call: TRBV20-1; clone_size: many; cdr3_aa: CSAILLGGIGQPQHF
j_call: TRBJ2-1; v_call: TRBV9; clone_size: NA; cdr3_aa: CASSVDPSGENNEQFF
j_call: TRBJ2-7; v_call: TRBV19; clone_size: few; cdr3_aa: CASSIAVGTYEQYF
j_call: TRBJ2-1; v_call: TRBV6-1; clone_size: few; cdr3_aa: CASTAGGGGDEQFF
j_call: TRBJ1-2; v_call: TRBV5-4; clone_size: few; cdr3_aa: CASSFYGGNYGYTF
j_call: TRBJ1-2; v_call: TRBV27; clone_size: many; cdr3_aa: CASSPSGGYGYTF
j_call: TRBJ2-1; v_call: TRBV5-8; clone_size: NA; cdr3_aa: CASSLFGREQFF
j_call: TRBJ1-5; v_call: TRBV28; clone_size: many; cdr3_aa: CASSLTGTGGPNQPQHF
j_call: TRBJ2-7; v_call: TRBV11-2; clone_size: many; cdr3_aa: CASSLVGQTTSYEQYF
j_call: TRBJ2-1; v_call: TRBV7-9; clone_size: many; cdr3_aa: CASSDSNEQFF
j_call: TRBJ2-6; v_call: TRBV6-1; clone_size: NA; cdr3_aa: CASSPRSDLSGANVLTF
j_call: TRBJ2-7; v_call: TRBV27; clone_size: many; cdr3_aa: CASSPGLAPYEQYF
j_call: TRBJ2-7; v_call: TRBV6-1; clone_size: many; cdr3_aa: CASISGDEQYF
j_call: TRBJ2-6; v_call: TRBV20-1; clone_size: NA; cdr3_aa: CSAREGGGANVLTF
j_call: TRBJ2-6; v_call: TRBV28; clone_size: many; cdr3_aa: CASSFGRDSPGANVLTF
j_call: TRBJ1-1; v_call: TRBV13; clone_size: few; cdr3_aa: CASSHAGGLGTEAFF
j_call: TRBJ1-2; v_call: TRBV29-1; clone_size: few; cdr3_aa: CSGSFDPQGRYGYTF
j_call: TRBJ1-1; v_call: TRBV29-1; clone_size: few; cdr3_aa: CSVPGETEAFF
j_call: TRBJ2-1; v_call: TRBV12-5; clone_size: many; cdr3_aa: CASGSGQGTVDEQFF
j_call: TRBJ2-5; v_call: TRBV4-1; clone_size: NA; cdr3_aa: CASSAGTTSLQETQYF
j_call: TRBJ2-7; v_call: TRBV9; clone_size: few; cdr3_aa: CASSVASGRASEQYF
j_call: TRBJ2-1; v_call: TRBV28; clone_size: NA; cdr3_aa: CASSRYSSSYNEQFF
j_call: TRBJ1-1; v_call: TRBV19; clone_size: NA; cdr3_aa: CASSIPQGGSEAFF
j_call: TRBJ2-3; v_call: TRBV10-3; clone_size: NA; cdr3_aa: CAISDTSGSDTQYF
j_call: TRBJ1-5; v_call: TRBV2; clone_size: many; cdr3_aa: CASSAGPGNQPQHF
j_call: TRBJ1-2; v_call: TRBV4-1; clone_size: NA; cdr3_aa: CASSQDPRAYYGYTF
j_call: TRBJ1-2; v_call: TRBV25-1; clone_size: few; cdr3_aa: CASSVGVGYGYTF
j_call: TRBJ2-2; v_call: TRBV5-1; clone_size: few; cdr3_aa: CATSSGMTNTGELFF
j_call: TRBJ2-7; v_call: TRBV7-3; clone_size: few; cdr3_aa: CASSLLAGGHEQYF